This TCR beta chain was captured in a study of blood T cell repertoires in COVID-19 (dated by TCRdb to the early 2020s). As for the study more broadly: Samples covering the acute and convalescent phases of COVID-19 were provided by collaborators in the United States, Italy and Spain. Nearly every sample came with metadata listing a de-identified subject ID, COVID-19 status, age in years and sex. The material from the prospective study consisted of cDNA or gDNA derived from T cells, B-cell-depleted T cells, or PBMCs. Deeply sampled blood TCRbeta repertoires from subjects exposed to, actively infected with, or recovered from COVID-19 were included in the dataset. The samples were drawn from two sources: the first 160 participants of the ongoing ImmuneRACE study, and 1,200 or so subjects contributed by 6 global collaborators. The repertoires were released in a freely available public database intended as a resource for research on the immune response to SARS-CoV-2. Where available, HLA class I and class II types were taken from metadata supplied by the sample provider and were not determined by assay-based typing.

Collaborating institutions collected whole blood in K2EDTA tubes following their own protocols. For TCRbeta analysis, collaborators shipped samples in one of three forms: frozen whole blood, isolated PBMCs, or DNA extracted from either of those sample types. What the authors observed across the whole study: How much clinical and demographic metadata was included differed by source and by participant, and the metadata was provided uncurated.

Counted from cysteine to phenylalanine, this CDR3 has 14 amino acids. The CDR3 DNA has 42 bases and is translated from base 1. The germline V gene sets CDR1 to SNHLY and CDR2 to FYNNEI. V is cut back by 9 bases and J by 2 bases, with 6 bases in the junction unmatched. TCRbeta CDR3 regions were amplified from genomic DNA using the immunoSEQ Assay, a bias-controlled multiplex PCR. The authors processed their data as follows. The number of nucleated cells in each sample was estimated from the amplification of reference gene primers within the assay. Sequence reads were collapsed and filtered to measure the absolute abundance of every unique TCRbeta CDR3 rearrangement. For each sample, productive Simpson clonality was calculated by taking the square root of Simpson's diversity index across productive rearrangements. Held by TCRdb, this immuneACCESS table contains in-frame sequences only and omits some clones. Under half of the omission traces to an unresolved V gene where checked; the cause of the rest is unknown. V and J calls and clone size are as listed in that table; D and trimming were resolved from the DNA. The sample yields tens of thousands of clones; over 90% were counted once. Less than 5% of the sample rests with the top ten.

This clone came up once. The antigen it binds to is not known. Base qualities are not provided; no much larger clone lies one nucleotide away. The sample taken for sequencing was peripheral blood. The rearrangement joined TRBV2 to TRBJ2-3, and TRBD1 matches 9 of the central bases. The sequence came from a human donor with active COVID-19. The donor label of this sample is uncertain. DNA sequence: TGTGCCAGAGGGGGGACAGGGTCCACAGATACGCAGTATTTT. Its translation reads: CARGGTGSTDTQYF.